This T cell receptor beta chain is from a study of T cell clones after liver transplantation. Study-wide context: TCRbeta sequencing after a pre-transplant mixed lymphocyte reaction identified graft-donor-reactive clones, later tracked in post-transplant blood. Apart from a few HCV-positive recipients, transplants were for non-autoimmune, non-viral reasons.

Only in-frame clones appear in the TCRdb table, and some are missing; sequencing was by immunoSEQ multiplex PCR. The repertoire holds roughly 97,000 clones, with 80% to 85% as singletons. Sample: CD4+ T cells from blood, taken before liver transplant. This TCR came from a human donor who received a liver transplant.

For the CDR3, the DNA is TGCGCCAGCAGCCGCGGGACAGCAAGTAACACCGGGGAGCTGTTTTTT. Translated, it gives CASSRGTASNTGELFF. The V gene is TRBV5-1, the J gene TRBJ2-2; possible D gene TRBD1, 7 bases. Germline V gene lookup returns CDR1 SGHRS and CDR2 YFSETQ. The CDR3 sequence is 16 residues long. Trimming shortened V by 4 bases and J by 2 bases, and 15 bases separated the two germline ends.